A single sample gave rise to the 10 T cell receptor beta chains below, sequenced in a study of OX40 agonist ivuxolimab in advanced cancers. Data came from immunoSEQ multiplex PCR; TCRdb stores just in-frame clones and leaves some out. The sample consists of approximately 82,000 clones, about 86% of them appearing once. The sample here was CD4+ or CD8+ T cells sorted from blood, taken in a trial of the OX40 agonist ivuxolimab. These receptors all come from an adult with an advanced solid tumor such as melanoma, head and neck, liver or kidney cancer.

This rearrangement joins TRBV30 to TRBJ1-1, with TRBD1 matching over 7 bases. This CDR3 has 13 amino acids. CDR1 GTSNPN and CDR2 SVGIG come from the germline V gene (reference sequence). J gave up 8 bases and V 7 bases, and 13 bases lay outside the gene matches. In DNA form, the CDR3 reads TGTGCCTTCCAGATTGACAGGGACTCGGAAGCTTTCTTT. Amino acid sequence: CAFQIDRDSEAFF. The full variable domain, completed using reference TRBV30 and TRBJ1-1, is SQTIHQWPATLVQPVGSPLSLECTVEGTSNPNLYWYRQAAGRGLQLLFYSVGIGQISSEVPQNLSASRPQDRQFILSSKKLLLSDSGFYLCAFQIDRDSEAFFGQGTRLTVV.

This sequence joins TRBV6-1 and TRBJ2-5, with a possible D match to TRBD1 (5 bases). The better agreement between TRBJ2-7 and the DNA end casts doubt on the J call. The CDR3 has 13 amino acids. CDR1 and CDR2 (germline): MNHNS, SASEGT. The CDR3 sequence is CASSGGGYYEQYF. For the CDR3, the DNA is TGTGCCAGCAGTGGGGGCGGATACTACGAGCAGTACTTC.

The chain carries TRBV12-5 and TRBJ2-1; D perhaps matches TRBD1 (5 bases). Germline V lookup: CDR1 LGHNT, CDR2 FRNRAP. V lost 1 base and J lost 7, with 8 bases in between. CDR3 length equals 13 residues. CDR3 region: CASGLGQLNEQFF. The CDR3 DNA follows: TGTGCTAGTGGTTTGGGACAGTTAAATGAGCAGTTCTTC. Full variable domain (missing parts from reference TRBV12-5 and TRBJ2-1): DARVTQTPRHKVTEMGQEVTMRCQPILGHNTVFWYRQTMMQGLELLAYFRNRAPLDDSGMPKDRFSAEMPDATLATLKIQPSEPRDSAVYFCASGLGQLNEQFFGPGTRLTVL.

The V and J genes are TRBV9 and TRBJ1-4, with 9 bases lining up with TRBD1. This CDR3 comprises 16 residues. V was pared by 5 bases and J by 8 bases, with 13 bases of the junction left unmatched. From germline, CDR1 is SGDLS and CDR2 YYNGEE. In DNA, the CDR3 is TGTGCCAGCAGTCCCGAACAGGGGGCGCGGAGCGAAAAACTGTTTTTT. Its translation: CASSPEQGARSEKLFF.

This clone was counted between two and nine times. The chain employs TRBV4-2 and TRBJ2-3, with D uncertain. Germline loops: CDR1 LGHNA, CDR2 YNFKEQ. This CDR3 has 14 amino acids. Trimming cost V 0 bases and J 6 bases, with 10 bases left between them. DNA for the CDR3: TGTGCCAGCAGCCAAGAGAAGGTTATGGATACGCAGTATTTT. Encoded protein: CASSQEKVMDTQYF.

This sequence joins TRBV6-4 and TRBJ2-1; perhaps TRBD1 as D (5 bases). Germline CDR1 reads MRHNA; CDR2 reads SNTAGT. The CDR3 runs to 14 residues. Trimming removed 6 bases from V and 2 bases from J, with 11 bases in between. This CDR3 is CASSLDTAYNEQFF. The CDR3 region has the DNA TGTGCCAGCAGCCTGGACACGGCCTACAATGAGCAGTTCTTC.

This clone has ten or more counts. This sequence joins TRBV4-1 and TRBJ2-1; D is possibly TRBD2 (5 bases). CDR1 is MGHRA and CDR2 is YSYEKL in the germline V gene. V lost 0 bases and J 3 bases, leaving 12 bases between the germline ends. The CDR3 is made up of 16 amino acids. DNA for the CDR3: TGCGCCAGCAGCCAAGAAAGGGAGATCGGCTACAATGAGCAGTTCTTC. This sequence encodes CASSQEREIGYNEQFF.

V is TRBV10-1 and J is TRBJ1-1, with 9 bases fitting TRBD1. V shed 6 bases, J shed 10 bases, and the junction held 6 bases outside the gene matches. This CDR3 region has 12 residues. Per germline, CDR1 WNHNN and CDR2 SYGVQD (reference sequence). The DNA of the CDR3 is TGCGCCAGCAGCAGGACAGGGGACCGAGCTTTCTTT. Translation gives CASSRTGDRAFF.

The gene calls are TRBV5-5 and TRBJ1-6; D is unclear. This CDR3 comprises 16 residues. V shed 1 base and J shed 2 bases, with 10 bases lying between them. Germline-derived CDR1 and CDR2 are SGHKS and YYEKEE (reference sequence). The CDR3 region is CASSLSLTTYNSPLHF. In DNA, the CDR3 is TGTGCCAGCAGCTTGTCTCTGACTACCTATAATTCACCCCTCCACTTT. The whole variable domain, remainder taken from reference TRBV5-5 and TRBJ1-6, is DAGVTQSPTHLIKTRGQQVTLRCSPISGHKSVSWYQQVLGQGPQFIFQYYEKEERGRGNFPDRFSARQFPNYSSELNVNALLLGDSALYLCASSLSLTTYNSPLHFGNGTRLTVT.

V usage is TRBV6-6 and J usage is TRBJ1-2; a possible D gene is TRBD1 (6 bases). In germline, CDR1 is MNHNY, CDR2 SVGAGI (reference sequence). The V and J ends lost 6 bases and 2 bases respectively, with 10 bases between them. There are 13 residues in the CDR3. CDR3 loop: CASRLDRNYGYTF. DNA for the CDR3: TGTGCCAGCAGATTAGACAGGAACTATGGCTACACCTTC.